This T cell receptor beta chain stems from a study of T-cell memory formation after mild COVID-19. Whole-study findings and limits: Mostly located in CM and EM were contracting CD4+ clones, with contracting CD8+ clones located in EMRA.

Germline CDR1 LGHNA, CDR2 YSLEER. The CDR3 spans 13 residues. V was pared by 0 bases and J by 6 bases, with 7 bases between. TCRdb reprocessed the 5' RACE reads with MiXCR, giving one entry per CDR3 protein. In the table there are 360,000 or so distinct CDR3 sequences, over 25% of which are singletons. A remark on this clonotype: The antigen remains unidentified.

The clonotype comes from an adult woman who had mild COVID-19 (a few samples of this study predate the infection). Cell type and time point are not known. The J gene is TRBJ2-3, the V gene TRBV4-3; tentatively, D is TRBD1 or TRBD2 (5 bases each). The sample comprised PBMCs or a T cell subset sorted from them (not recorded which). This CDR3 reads CASSQDGDDTQYF. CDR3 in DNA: TGCGCCAGCAGCCAAGACGGGGACGATACGCAGTATTTT.